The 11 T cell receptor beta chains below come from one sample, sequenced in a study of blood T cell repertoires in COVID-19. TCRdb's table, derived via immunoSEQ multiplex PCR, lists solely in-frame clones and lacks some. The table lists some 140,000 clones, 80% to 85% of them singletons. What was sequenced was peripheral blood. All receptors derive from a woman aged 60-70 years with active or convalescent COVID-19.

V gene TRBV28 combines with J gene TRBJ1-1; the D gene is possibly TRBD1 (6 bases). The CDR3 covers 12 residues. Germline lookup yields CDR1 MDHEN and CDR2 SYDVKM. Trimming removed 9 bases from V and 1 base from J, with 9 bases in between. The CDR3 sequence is CASHRANTEAFF. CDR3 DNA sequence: TGTGCCAGTCACAGGGCGAACACTGAAGCTTTCTTT.

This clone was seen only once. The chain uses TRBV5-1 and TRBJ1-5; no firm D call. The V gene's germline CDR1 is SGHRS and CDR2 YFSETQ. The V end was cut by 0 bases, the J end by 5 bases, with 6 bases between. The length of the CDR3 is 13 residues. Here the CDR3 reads CASSLGGDQPQHF. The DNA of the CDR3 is TGCGCCAGCAGCTTGGGGGGAGATCAGCCCCAGCATTTT.

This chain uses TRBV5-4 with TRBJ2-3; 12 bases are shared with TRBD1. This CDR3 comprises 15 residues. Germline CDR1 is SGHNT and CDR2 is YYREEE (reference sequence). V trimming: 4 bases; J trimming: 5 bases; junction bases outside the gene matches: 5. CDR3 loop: CASSPGQGAGDTQYF. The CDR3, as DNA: TGTGCCAGCAGCCCGGGACAGGGGGCGGGAGATACGCAGTATTTT.

This chain's CDR3 is CASALAGESTDTQYF. The CDR3, as DNA: TGTGCCAGCGCCCTAGCGGGAGAAAGCACAGATACGCAGTATTTT. This chain links TRBV6-5 with TRBJ2-3; 10 bases map to TRBD2. This CDR3 comprises 15 residues. The germline V gene encodes CDR1 MNHEY and CDR2 SVGAGI. The V and J ends lost 8 bases and 0 bases, in that order; junction bases with no gene match: 5.

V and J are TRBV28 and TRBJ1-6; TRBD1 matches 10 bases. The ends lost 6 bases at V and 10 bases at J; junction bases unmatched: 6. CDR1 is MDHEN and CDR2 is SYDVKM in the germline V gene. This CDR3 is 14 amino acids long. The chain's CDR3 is CASRTGGGSSPLHF. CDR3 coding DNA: TGTGCCAGCAGGACAGGGGGCGGGTCCTCACCCCTCCACTTT.

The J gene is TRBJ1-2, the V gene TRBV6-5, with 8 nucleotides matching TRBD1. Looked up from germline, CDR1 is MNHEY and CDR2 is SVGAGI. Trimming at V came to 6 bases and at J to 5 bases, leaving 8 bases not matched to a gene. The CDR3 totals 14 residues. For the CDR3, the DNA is TGTGCCAGCAGAAGACAGGGGCGAGAGTATGGCTACACCTTC. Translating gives CASRRQGREYGYTF.

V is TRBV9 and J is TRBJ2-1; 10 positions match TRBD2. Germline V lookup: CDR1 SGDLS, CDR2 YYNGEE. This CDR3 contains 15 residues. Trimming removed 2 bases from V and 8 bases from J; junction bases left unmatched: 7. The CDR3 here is CASSVSASGSHEQFF. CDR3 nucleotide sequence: TGTGCCAGCAGCGTGTCGGCTAGCGGGAGTCATGAGCAGTTCTTC.

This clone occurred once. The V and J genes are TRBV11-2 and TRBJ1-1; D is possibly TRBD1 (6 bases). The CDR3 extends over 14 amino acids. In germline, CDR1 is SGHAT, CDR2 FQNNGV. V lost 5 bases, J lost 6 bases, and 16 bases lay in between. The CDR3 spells CASSKTGRVAEAFF. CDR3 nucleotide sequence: TGTGCCAGCAGCAAAACAGGGAGGGTCGCTGAAGCTTTCTTT.

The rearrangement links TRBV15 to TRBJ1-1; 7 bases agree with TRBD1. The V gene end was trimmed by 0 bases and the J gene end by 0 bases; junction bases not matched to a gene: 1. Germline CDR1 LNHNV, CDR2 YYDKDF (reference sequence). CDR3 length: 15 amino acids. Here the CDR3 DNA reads TGTGCCACCAGCAGAGATACAGGGGTGAACACTGAAGCTTTCTTT. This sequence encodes CATSRDTGVNTEAFF.

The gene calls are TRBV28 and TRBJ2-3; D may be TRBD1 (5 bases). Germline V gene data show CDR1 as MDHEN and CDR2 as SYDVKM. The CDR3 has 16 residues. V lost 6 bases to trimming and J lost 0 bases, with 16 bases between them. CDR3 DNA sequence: TGTGCCAGCAGCCGACAACAGGTTACTAGCACAGATACGCAGTATTTT. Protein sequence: CASSRQQVTSTDTQYF.

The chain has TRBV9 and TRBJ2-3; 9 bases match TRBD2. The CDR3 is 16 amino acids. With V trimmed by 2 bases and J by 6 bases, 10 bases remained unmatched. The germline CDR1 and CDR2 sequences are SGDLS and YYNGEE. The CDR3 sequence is CASSVEAGGPRDTQYF. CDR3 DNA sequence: TGTGCCAGCAGCGTTGAGGCGGGGGGGCCGAGGGATACGCAGTATTTT.